This T cell receptor (beta chain) was obtained from a study of blood T cell repertoires in COVID-19. The CDR3 sequence is 12 residues long. Trimming removed 5 bases at V and 4 bases at J, with 9 bases between. Germline CDR1 MNHEY, CDR2 SMNVEV (reference sequence). Here immunoSEQ multiplex PCR was the method, and the copy in TCRdb shows in-frame clones only, minus some. The sample consists of about 200,000 clones, about 78% of them appearing once. Sequenced sample: peripheral blood. This receptor was obtained from an older woman with acute or convalescent COVID-19. V is TRBV27 and J is TRBJ2-7; perhaps TRBD1 as D (6 bases). CDR3: CASSAQGYEQYF. In DNA, the CDR3 is TGTGCCAGCAGTGCACAGGGTTACGAGCAGTACTTC.